One and the same sample provided the 8 T cell receptor beta chains below, sequenced in a study of cytomegalovirus exposure and HLA in healthy donors. It was with 60 Vbeta and 13 Jbeta primers that the PCR ran. Using immunoSEQ multiplex PCR, the repertoire was profiled, and TCRdb retains in-frame clones only, with some absent. The sample has approximately 170,000 clones, about 63% seen once. Sequencing input: PBMCs. The receptors were sampled from a middle-aged woman in good health and CMV-seropositive.

In regard to this clone: At one boundary the junction diverges from the germline segment, which might be a read error. The chain employs TRBV4-3 and TRBJ1-6, with a tentative D call TRBD1 (6 bases). The length of the CDR3 is 16 residues. CDR1 is LGHNA and CDR2 is YSLEER in the germline V gene. The CDR3 spells CASSRTQGGDNSPLNF. For the CDR3, the DNA is TGCGCCAGCAGCCGGACACAGGGCGGCGATAATTCACCCCTCAACTTT.

This chain links TRBV5-8 with TRBJ2-5; 7 bases are a match to TRBD1. With V trimmed by 10 bases and J by 5 bases, 17 bases remained unmatched. Germline CDR1 is SGHTS and CDR2 is YDEGEE. The CDR3 length is 15 residues. DNA of the CDR3: TGTGCCGGACGACAGGGTGCGGTTATTTCGGAGACCCAGTACTTC. It translates to CAGRQGAVISETQYF.

This chain joins TRBV19 and TRBJ2-7, with D unresolved. The CDR3 has 14 amino acids. Germline V gives CDR1 LNHDA, CDR2 SQIVND (reference sequence). With 5 bases removed from V and 3 bases from J, the gap between germline ends came to 14 bases. This CDR3 is CASSVSHKNYEQYF. CDR3 sequence (DNA): TGTGCCAGTAGTGTTTCGCACAAGAACTACGAGCAGTACTTC.

V and J are TRBV6-4 and TRBJ2-3, with TRBD2 matching over 10 bases. The germline V gene encodes CDR1 MRHNA and CDR2 SNTAGT. The CDR3 has 16 residues. V lost 7 bases and J lost 3; bases outside the gene matches: 10. CDR3 protein: CASTVLAGNGTDTQYF. DNA for the CDR3: TGTGCCAGCACTGTACTAGCGGGGAATGGTACAGATACGCAGTATTTT.

The gene calls are TRBV7-9 and TRBJ2-7, with 7 nucleotides matching TRBD1. Germline V lookup: CDR1 SEHNR, CDR2 FQNEAQ (reference sequence). The CDR3 covers 13 residues. V lost 5 bases and J lost 5; bases outside the gene matches: 6. CDR3 sequence: CASSLQGQHEQYF. CDR3 nucleotide sequence: TGTGCCAGCAGCCTCCAGGGACAGCACGAGCAGTACTTC.

Concerning this clone: At the DNA level, this CDR3 is encoded by other sequences in the same sample as well. V gene TRBV5-1 combines with J gene TRBJ2-3; TRBD2 aligns across 8 bases. The CDR3 sequence is 14 residues long. CDR1 and CDR2 (germline): SGHRS, YFSETQ. After removal of 4 bases from V and 5 bases from J, the junction contained 6 bases not matched to a gene. DNA for the CDR3: TGCGCCAGCAGCGGCGGACTAGCAGGAGATACGCAGTATTTT. Translating gives CASSGGLAGDTQYF.

This clone has more than one count but fewer than ten. Additional DNA sequences in this sample encode the identical CDR3. This chain links TRBV6-5 with TRBJ2-7; 10 bases map to TRBD1. Germline loops: CDR1 MNHEY, CDR2 SVGAGI. The CDR3 consists of 15 residues. The V gene end was trimmed by 1 base and the J gene end by 1 base; junction bases not matched to a gene: 1. The DNA of the CDR3 is TGTGCCAGCAGTTACTGGACAGGGGGTTCCTACGAGCAGTACTTC. It specifies CASSYWTGGSYEQYF.

The chain links TRBV5-4 to TRBJ1-3; TRBD1 agrees at 10 bases. With V trimmed by 4 bases and J by 2 bases, 3 bases remained unmatched. The CDR3 has 15 residues. CDR1 is SGHNT, CDR2 YYREEE, per germline (reference sequence). CDR3 DNA sequence: TGTGCCAGCAGCCCAGGGACAGGGGCTGGAAACACCATATATTTT. This translates into CASSPGTGAGNTIYF. The variable domain in full, completed from reference TRBV5-4 and TRBJ1-3, reads ETGVTQSPTHLIKTRGQQVTLRCSSQSGHNTVSWYQQALGQGPQFIFQYYREEENGRGNFPPRFSGLQFPNYSSELNVNALELDDSALYLCASSPGTGAGNTIYFGEGSWLTVV.